This T cell receptor (beta chain) was captured by sequencing in a study of cytomegalovirus exposure and HLA in healthy donors (dated by TCRdb to the late 2010s). In the study overall: In an earlier analysis of fewer than 750 of the donors, 276 Gb of sequence data and 117 million unique TCR beta sequences from about 190 million T cells were reported. Roughly five DR-DQ haplotypes were treated as single units for association and clustering because of strong linkage in the cohort. A later analysis re-examined previously published TCR beta repertoires from about 670 donors and added high-resolution HLA genotyping to investigate patterns of TCR occurrence. Every discovery cohort repertoire had been produced on one sequencing platform. An earlier analysis of 500 to 650 of the donors applied high-throughput TCR beta sequencing to assess whether each TCR beta V gene segment acted as functional or pseudogenic. A separate validation cohort of about 110 different subjects was used in addition to the approximately 670-subject first cohort. Rather than drawing on any new phenotypic data, the later analysis identified candidate immune exposures from TCR beta sequences and the way those sequences occurred across donors. A later genetic analysis took genome-wide SNP genotypes for about 55% of the roughly 670 donors and used that subset as a discovery cohort. High-throughput TCR immunosequencing, statistical association of individual TCRs with disease status, and machine learning were combined to predict cytomegalovirus infection status. The study aimed to test whether signatures of past pathogen exposure could be identified by cataloging public T cell receptors. The T cell repertoires of some 670 subjects were profiled by immunosequencing and related to cytomegalovirus serostatus. HLA typing covered class I and class II loci at four-digit resolution. Among around 400 genotyped donors of the cohort, an average of approximately 250,000 unique TCR beta nucleotide sequences were sequenced per donor, roughly a sixth of them non-productive. The genetic ancestry cluster associated with self-reported Caucasian donors included roughly four fifths of the roughly 390 genotyped donors. Typing coverage varied by locus: roughly 629-630 donors for A, B, C, DRB1 and DQB1; roughly 500 for DQA1; 600 to 610 for DPA1; some 470 for DPB1. Donor age, sex, ethnicity and CMV serostatus were collected together with the repertoire data. Approximately 300 gigabases of sequencing data and 70 million to 95 million unique TCR sequences made up an early release that covered nearly 650 HLA-typed donors. What the study reported, not specific to this receptor: When HLA alleles, especially DR and DQ, strongly co-occurred, attributing TCR associations to individual alleles was difficult. Across donors, most TCR sequences were observed very rarely, whereas some public TCRs were present in many individuals. In the study, approximately 160 TCR beta chains were listed as associated with cytomegalovirus. An association between a missense DCLRE1C variant and V-gene and J-gene trimming of TCR beta chains was found in a later genetic analysis and replicated in an independent cohort. Because some donors lacked HLA typing at each locus, the association tests relied only on the typed subset. An earlier analysis of 587 of the donors showed that most TCR beta V segments appeared in productive rearrangements either about 87% or about 30% of the time, which broadly matched IMGT annotations. Some IMGT-functional V segments, including TRBV6-2 and TRBV6-3, could not be told apart with the 87-base-pair reads, so those segments were excluded. According to a later analysis, TCR association rates differed among HLA loci, with DRB1 alleles showing the most associated TCRs and HLA-C alleles showing the fewest. A later analysis found that most CMV-associated TCR beta chains appeared HLA-restricted, with HLA associations seemingly driven largely by CMV exposure. A further reported finding was that TCR beta sequences accurately predicted the HLA-A and HLA-B alleles for most subjects in the first cohort. In this cohort, only TCR beta chains were sequenced, and detectable features were limited by the absence of alpha or paired-chain data. A later analysis reported that several top co-occurrence clusters appeared linked to parvovirus B19, influenza, CMV and Epstein-Barr virus. In a later analysis, HLA-associated TCR beta chains were found to be more clonally expanded and to have lower generation probabilities than equally common non-associated chains. At a false discovery rate of 0.05, a later analysis linked under 20,000 TCR beta sequences to specific HLA alleles. Roughly uniform sequencing depth across donors was assumed in presence/absence analyses, although this assumption may not hold. The sequencing pipeline was judged likely to have produced a cluster of highly shared sequence variants as a technical artifact. Because counts were too low, roughly 17 rarely observed V segments, including chromosome 9 orphons, were left out of the earlier analysis of some 640 of the donors. CMV serostatus was the only immune exposure information available for the cohort. The classifier was reported to diagnose cytomegalovirus status with high specificity and sensitivity in both the original cohort and the validation cohort. According to the authors, the approach could potentially be generalized to other disease states and immunological phenotypes. A few of the identified cytomegalovirus-associated TCR beta chains were confirmed in vitro to be specific for cytomegalovirus antigens. In a later genetic analysis, fewer N-insertions in productive TCRs were reported among donors in an Asian-associated ancestry cluster than the 666-donor mean. Correlated functional status among segregating V segments might reflect linkage disequilibrium, but an unknown experimental factor could not be ruled out.

Library prep was done by the immunoSEQ multiplex PCR assay. The multiplex PCR relied on a mix of 60 forward primers for TCR Vbeta segments and 13 reverse primers for TCR Jbeta segments. The CDR3 region of rearranged TCR beta genes was amplified from genomic DNA with a multiplex PCR assay. Amplified TCR beta libraries were sequenced as 87-base-pair reads on the Illumina HiSeq System. The paper's data handling went like this. In a later analysis, tens of millions of unique TCR beta chains were counted across the approximately 670 repertoires, and roughly 10 million of these chains were shared by at least two donors. Raw reads were error-corrected and collapsed into unique sequences with a nearest-neighbor algorithm that merged closely related sequences to remove PCR and sequencing errors. CDR3 sequences were aligned to IMGT reference sequences to assign V, D and J gene segments. For a sequence to be retained, at least a six-nucleotide match to both a V gene segment and a J gene segment was required. A rearrangement was called productive if the CDR3 had no stop codons and remained in frame with V and J, and every other rearrangement was called non-productive. Following IMGT convention, CDR3 was defined as the stretch from the second conserved V-encoded cysteine up to the conserved J-encoded phenylalanine. In an earlier analysis of approximately 590 of the donors, sequences lacking an unambiguous match to a single V gene segment were excluded. In an earlier analysis of some 590 of the donors, a V segment was called functional when productive rearrangements were above 56.7%, and segregating when the standard deviation between donors exceeded 5%. A statistical classification framework was built to diagnose cytomegalovirus status from the catalog of TCR beta chain sequences. A later analysis assigned V and J genes by comparing TCR nucleotide sequences with IMGT/GENE-DB human TR gene sequences. Using the TCRdist pipeline, a later analysis assigned CDR3 sequences along with most-parsimonious VDJ recombination scenarios. In a later analysis, every TCR beta chain was defined by the combination of its CDR3 amino acid sequence and its V-gene family, and reads without a unique V-gene family were dropped. To address suspected cross-contamination and a sequencing artifact, a later analysis removed around 600 highly shared, low-generation-probability nucleotide sequences. For each public chain, a later analysis derived a clonal expansion index from normalized ranks of inferred template counts within each repertoire. In a later analysis, generation probabilities were computed with a VDJ recombination model fitted to out-of-frame rearrangements, and the resulting probabilities were checked against IGoR. A later analysis scored TCR-TCR, TCR-HLA and TCR-CMV co-occurrence with hypergeometric tests, applying a repertoire-size bias correction to TCR pairs. False discovery rates were estimated in a later analysis by permuting HLA or CMV assignments 20 times. In a later analysis, co-occurring TCRs were grouped using DBSCAN, and TCRdist sequence similarity was added for clustering within HLA-allele-positive subsets. Repertoires with fewer than 30,000 or more than 120,000 public chains, plus five repertoires with anomalous nucleotide sharing, were excluded from co-occurrence clustering. The table was pulled from immuneACCESS by TCRdb, which kept in-frame rearrangements only. Such tables lose some clones; where checked, under half of the loss comes from unresolved V genes, and the rest has no known cause. V and J calls and clone size come straight from that table; D and trimming were deduced from the DNA. The sample table holds around 150,000 clones, of which more than 60% were seen once. The ten largest clones add up to about 1.8% of the sample.

The junction shows trimming of 4 bases on V and 3 bases on J, plus 14 bases between the germline ends. CDR1 and CDR2 are read off the germline V gene as SGHRS and YFSETQ. Spanning cysteine to phenylalanine, the CDR3 consists of 16 amino acids. Only the CDR3 part of the read is kept: 48 bases, read in frame from the first base. The cohort was made up of 500 to 850 healthy bone marrow donors. At the time of sampling, every cohort member was nominally healthy, though immune exposures that went unrecorded were likely present. The donor was CMV seronegative and was included in the group of approximately 350 seronegative cohort members. A peripheral blood sample was provided by each donor, and peripheral blood mononuclear cells were used for TCR beta sequencing. The Qiagen DNeasy Blood Extraction Kit was used to extract genomic DNA from the blood cell samples. As for this clone: It has no known antigen specificity. The record has no base qualities; no much larger clone is one base away.

The V and J genes are TRBV5-1 and TRBJ1-6; TRBD1 is a possible D gene, resting on 6 matching bases. Specimen: PBMCs. This clonotype originated in a male donor in good health and CMV-seronegative. The CDR3 sequence is CASSPTSGVYNSPLHF. The sequenced DNA: TGCGCCAGCAGCCCTACCTCAGGGGTCTATAATTCACCCCTCCACTTT.